This TCR beta chain was observed in a study of T-cell reconstitution after alpha-beta-depleted transplantation in children. Construction of the TCRbeta library involved unique molecular identifiers. TCRdb reprocessed the PCR reads via MiXCR and lists one record per CDR3 protein. Among some 840,000 distinct CDR3 sequences listed, roughly 15% were seen once. As regards this clonotype: The antigen is not known.

Findings and limits, study-wide: Some patients owed their high day-60 TCRbeta diversity to surviving recipient T cells and thymic progenitors. A year had passed since transplant, and T-cell counts and diversity by then came mostly from newly produced T cells. About two months after transplant, alpha-beta T cells reportedly came from several hundred expanded graft clones.

This TCR was sampled from a male patient between 5 and 17 years old who had a stem cell transplant for acute lymphoblastic leukemia, so the T cells may come from the graft donor. The sample was PBMCs, mostly from graft donor cells, taken 360 days after TCRalphabeta/CD19-depleted stem cell transplant.

The CDR3 DNA is TGCGCCAGCAGCTTGGGAGGAGCCGGGGTTAAGAACACTGAAGCTTTCTTT. This gives the protein CASSLGGAGVKNTEAFF. V gene TRBV5-1 combines with J gene TRBJ1-1; the D is unclear. Germline V CDR1 and CDR2: SGHRS, YFSETQ. With 0 bases removed from V and 1 base from J, the gap between germline ends came to 16 bases. CDR3 length equals 17 residues.